Listed here are 6 T cell receptor beta chains from one sample, sequenced in a study of regulatory T cells in long-lasting Graves disease. The time point was: persistent/refractory GD, antithyroid drugs over 5 years with positive TRAb. PBMC RNA was the source of the TCR library. Arm-PCR with iRepertoire HTBI primers amplified the CDR3 regions for these TCR beta libraries. One entry per CDR3 protein results from TCRdb running MiXCR on the multiplex PCR reads. The sample gives a few hundred thousand distinct CDR3 sequences, about 25% of which show up once; 26% is in the top ten. This material consisted of peripheral blood mononuclear cells (PBMCs), taken when the disease was refractory, from a patient treated with antithyroid drugs. The receptor set was obtained from a female donor with Graves disease.

V and J are TRBV3-1 and TRBJ1-5; D is ambiguous. Trimming took off 6 bases at V and 6 bases at J, with 12 bases between the two ends. The germline gives CDR1 LGHDT, CDR2 YNNKEL (reference sequence). The CDR3 consists of 13 residues. CDR3 sequence (DNA): TGTGCCAGCAGTCGGGTCCCGACTCAGCCCCAGCATTTT. It specifies CASSRVPTQPQHF.

The V gene is TRBV5-4, the J gene TRBJ2-5; 9 positions match TRBD2. Losses at the gene ends were 2 bases for V and 4 bases for J; bases not matched to a gene: 3. Germline values: CDR1 SGHNT, CDR2 YYREEE (reference sequence). CDR3 length equals 14 residues. The CDR3 spells CASSLQGLAETQYF. As DNA, the CDR3 is TGTGCCAGCAGCTTACAGGGACTAGCAGAGACCCAGTACTTC.

CDR3 amino acids: CSANGGGEGNQPQHF. The DNA of the CDR3 is TGCAGTGCTAACGGAGGGGGCGAGGGCAATCAGCCCCAGCATTTT. The genes are TRBV20-1 and TRBJ1-5; 7 nucleotides line up with TRBD1. Germline V gives CDR1 DFQATT, CDR2 SNEGSKA (reference sequence). J was trimmed by 2 bases and V by 4 bases; bases with no gene match: 8. The CDR3 sequence is 15 residues long.

CDR3 coding DNA: TGTGCCACCAGTAAAAGTGGAGGGGGCACTGAAGCTTTCTTT. Translation: CATSKSGGGTEAFF. The V call is TRBV24-1, the J call TRBJ1-1, with D tentatively TRBD1 (6 bases). Trimming removed 6 bases at V and 4 bases at J, with 14 bases between. In germline, CDR1 is KGHDR, CDR2 SFDVKD. The CDR3 is 14 residues long.

This clonotype was seen only a few times. The chain combines TRBV7-8 with TRBJ1-5; tentatively, D is TRBD1 (6 bases). In germline, CDR1 is SGHVS, CDR2 FQNEAQ. Trimming cost V 1 base and J 6 bases, with 13 bases left between them. CDR3 length equals 15 residues. In DNA form, the CDR3 reads TGTGCCAGCAGCTTAGGGGGGGGCTTGGGTCAGCCCCAGCATTTT. This encodes CASSLGGGLGQPQHF.

This clonotype showed up just a few times. This sequence joins TRBV6-1 and TRBJ2-7, with D perhaps matching TRBD2 (5 bases). This CDR3 has 14 amino acids. Germline values: CDR1 MNHNS, CDR2 SASEGT. Trimming shortened V by 0 bases and J by 1 base, and 7 bases separated the two germline ends. DNA for the CDR3: TGTGCCAGCAGTGAAGCCGACTATTCCTACGAGCAGTACTTC. Protein product: CASSEADYSYEQYF.